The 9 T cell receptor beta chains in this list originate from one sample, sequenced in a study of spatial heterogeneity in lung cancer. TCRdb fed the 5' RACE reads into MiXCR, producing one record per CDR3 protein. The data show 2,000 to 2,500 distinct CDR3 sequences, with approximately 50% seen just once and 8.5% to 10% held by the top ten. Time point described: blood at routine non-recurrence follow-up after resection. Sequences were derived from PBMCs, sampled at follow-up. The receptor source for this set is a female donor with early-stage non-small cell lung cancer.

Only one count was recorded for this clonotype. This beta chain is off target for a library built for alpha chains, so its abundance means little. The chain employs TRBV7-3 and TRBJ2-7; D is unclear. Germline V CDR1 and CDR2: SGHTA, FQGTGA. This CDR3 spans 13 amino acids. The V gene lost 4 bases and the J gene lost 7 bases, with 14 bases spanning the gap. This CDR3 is CASSSFGEQEQYF. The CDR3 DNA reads TGTGCCAGCAGCTCATTTGGGGAACAAGAGCAGTACTTC.

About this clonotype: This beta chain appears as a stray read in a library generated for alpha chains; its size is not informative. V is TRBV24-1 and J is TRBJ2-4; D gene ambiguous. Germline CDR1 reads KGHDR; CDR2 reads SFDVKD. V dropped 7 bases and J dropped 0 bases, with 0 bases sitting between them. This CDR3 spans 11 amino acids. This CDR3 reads CATRAKNIQYF. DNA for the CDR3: TGTGCCACCAGAGCCAAAAACATTCAGTACTTC.

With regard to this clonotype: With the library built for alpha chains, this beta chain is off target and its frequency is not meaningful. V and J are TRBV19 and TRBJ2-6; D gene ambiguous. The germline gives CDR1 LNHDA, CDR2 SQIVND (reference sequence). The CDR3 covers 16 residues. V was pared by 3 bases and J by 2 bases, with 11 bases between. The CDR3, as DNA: TGTGCCAGTAGTATCGTCCCGCCCCCTGGGGCCAACGTCCTGACTTTC. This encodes CASSIVPPPGANVLTF. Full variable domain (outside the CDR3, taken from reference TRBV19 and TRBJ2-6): DGGITQSPKYLFRKEGQNVTLSCEQNLNHDAMYWYRQDPGQGLRLIYYSQIVNDFQKGDIAEGYSVSREKKESFPLTVTSAQKNPTAFYLCASSIVPPPGANVLTFGAGSRLTVL.

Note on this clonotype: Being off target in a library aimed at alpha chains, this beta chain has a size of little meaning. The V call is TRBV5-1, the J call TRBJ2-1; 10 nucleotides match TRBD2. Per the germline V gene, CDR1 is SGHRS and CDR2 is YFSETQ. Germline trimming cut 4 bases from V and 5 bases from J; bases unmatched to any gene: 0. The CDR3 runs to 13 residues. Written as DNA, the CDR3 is TGCGCCAGCAGCGGACTAGCGGACAATGAGCAGTTCTTC. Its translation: CASSGLADNEQFF.

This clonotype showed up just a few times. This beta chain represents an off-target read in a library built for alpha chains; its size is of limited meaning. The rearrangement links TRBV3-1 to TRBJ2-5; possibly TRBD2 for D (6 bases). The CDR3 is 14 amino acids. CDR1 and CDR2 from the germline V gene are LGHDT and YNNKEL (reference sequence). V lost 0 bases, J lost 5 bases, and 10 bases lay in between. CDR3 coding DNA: TGTGCCAGCAGCCAAGATAATGGAGGGGAGACCCAGTACTTC. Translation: CASSQDNGGETQYF.

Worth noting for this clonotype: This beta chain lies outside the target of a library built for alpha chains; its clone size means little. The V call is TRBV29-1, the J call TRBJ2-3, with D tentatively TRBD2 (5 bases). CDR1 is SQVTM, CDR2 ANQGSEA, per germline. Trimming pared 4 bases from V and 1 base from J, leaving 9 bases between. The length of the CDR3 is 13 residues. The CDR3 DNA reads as TGCAGCGTTGGATGGGAGCGCACAGATACGCAGTATTTT. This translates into CSVGWERTDTQYF.

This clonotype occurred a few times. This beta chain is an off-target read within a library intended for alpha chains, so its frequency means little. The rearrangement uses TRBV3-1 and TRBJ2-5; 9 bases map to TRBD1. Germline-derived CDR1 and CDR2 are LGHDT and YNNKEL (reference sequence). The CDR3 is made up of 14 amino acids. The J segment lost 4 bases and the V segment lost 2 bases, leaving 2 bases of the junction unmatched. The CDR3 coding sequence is TGTGCCAGCAGCCAACCGACAGGGGGAGAGACCCAGTACTTC. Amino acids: CASSQPTGGETQYF.

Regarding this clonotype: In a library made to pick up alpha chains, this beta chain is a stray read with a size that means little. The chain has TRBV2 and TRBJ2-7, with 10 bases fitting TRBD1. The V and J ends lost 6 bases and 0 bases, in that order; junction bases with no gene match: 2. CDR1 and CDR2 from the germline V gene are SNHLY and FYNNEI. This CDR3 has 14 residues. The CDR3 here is CASRDRGSSYEQYV. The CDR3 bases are TGTGCCAGCAGGGACAGGGGGAGCTCCTACGAGCAGTACGTC.

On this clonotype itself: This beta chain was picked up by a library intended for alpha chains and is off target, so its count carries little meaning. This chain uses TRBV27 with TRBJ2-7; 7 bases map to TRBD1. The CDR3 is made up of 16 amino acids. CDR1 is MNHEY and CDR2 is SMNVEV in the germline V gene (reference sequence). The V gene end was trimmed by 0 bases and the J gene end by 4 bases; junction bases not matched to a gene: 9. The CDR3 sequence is CASSLSSTGTTYEQYF. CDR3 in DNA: TGTGCCAGCAGTTTATCTTCGACAGGGACGACTTACGAGCAGTACTTC.